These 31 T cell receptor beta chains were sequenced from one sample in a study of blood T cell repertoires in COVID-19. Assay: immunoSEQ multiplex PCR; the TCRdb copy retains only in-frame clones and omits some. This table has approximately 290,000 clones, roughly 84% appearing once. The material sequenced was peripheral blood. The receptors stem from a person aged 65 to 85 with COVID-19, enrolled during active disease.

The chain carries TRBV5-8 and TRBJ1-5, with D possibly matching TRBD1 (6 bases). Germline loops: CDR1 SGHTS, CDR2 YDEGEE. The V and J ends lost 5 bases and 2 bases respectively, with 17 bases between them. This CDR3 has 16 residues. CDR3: CASSRLGGSGNQPQHF. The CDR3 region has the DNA TGTGCCAGCAGTCGCTTAGGGGGTAGCGGCAATCAGCCCCAGCATTTT.

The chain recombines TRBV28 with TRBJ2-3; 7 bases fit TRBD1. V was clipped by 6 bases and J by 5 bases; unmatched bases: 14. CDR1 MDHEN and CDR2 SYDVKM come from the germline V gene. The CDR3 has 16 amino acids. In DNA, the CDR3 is TGTGCCAGCAGCCGTCTAGGGGGCGGTTGGGTAGATACGCAGTATTTT. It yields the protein CASSRLGGGWVDTQYF.

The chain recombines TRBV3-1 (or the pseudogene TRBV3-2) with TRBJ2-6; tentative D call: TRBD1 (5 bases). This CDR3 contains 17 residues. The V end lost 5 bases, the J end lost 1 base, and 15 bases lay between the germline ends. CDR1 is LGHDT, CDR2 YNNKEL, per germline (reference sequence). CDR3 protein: CASSARPDSSGANVLTF. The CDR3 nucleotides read TGTGCCAGCAGCGCCAGGCCTGACAGTTCTGGGGCCAACGTCCTGACTTTC.

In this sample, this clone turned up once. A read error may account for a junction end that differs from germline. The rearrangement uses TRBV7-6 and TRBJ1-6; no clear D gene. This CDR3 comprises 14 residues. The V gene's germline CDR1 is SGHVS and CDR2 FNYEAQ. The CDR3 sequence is CASSLAGENSPLHF. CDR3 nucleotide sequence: TGTGCCAGCAGCCTAGCGGGAGAGAATTCACCCCTCCACTTT. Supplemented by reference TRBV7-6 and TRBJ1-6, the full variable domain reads GAGVSQSPRYKVTKRGQDVALRCDPISGHVSLYWYRQALGQGPEFLTYFNYEAQQDKSGLPNDRFSAERPEGSISTLTIQRTEQRDSAMYRCASSLAGENSPLHFGNGTRLTVT.

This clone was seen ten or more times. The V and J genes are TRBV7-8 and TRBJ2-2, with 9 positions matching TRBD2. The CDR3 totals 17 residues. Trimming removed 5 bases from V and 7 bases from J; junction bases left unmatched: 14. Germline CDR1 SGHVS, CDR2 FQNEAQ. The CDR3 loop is CASSPSLAGRIGGELFF. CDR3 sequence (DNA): TGTGCCAGCAGCCCGTCTCTAGCGGGAAGGATTGGCGGGGAGCTGTTTTTT. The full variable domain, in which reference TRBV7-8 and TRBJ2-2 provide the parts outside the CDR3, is GAGVSQSPRYKVAKRGQDVALRCDPISGHVSLFWYQQALGQGPEFLTYFQNEAQLDKSGLPSDRFFAERPEGSVSTLKIQRTQQEDSAVYLCASSPSLAGRIGGELFFGEGSRLTVL.

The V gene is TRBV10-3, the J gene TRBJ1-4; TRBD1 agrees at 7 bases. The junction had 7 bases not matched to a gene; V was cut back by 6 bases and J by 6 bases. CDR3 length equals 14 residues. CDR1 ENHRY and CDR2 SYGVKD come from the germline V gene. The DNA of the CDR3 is TGTGCCATCAGACCGGGACAGCACTATGAAAAACTGTTTTTT. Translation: CAIRPGQHYEKLFF.

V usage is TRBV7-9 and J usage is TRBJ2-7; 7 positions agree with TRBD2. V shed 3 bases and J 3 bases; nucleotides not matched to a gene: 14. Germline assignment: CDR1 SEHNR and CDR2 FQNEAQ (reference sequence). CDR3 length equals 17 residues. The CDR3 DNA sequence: TGTGCCAGCAGCTTTTATGCAGGCTCCGGACTAGTCTACGAGCAGTACTTC. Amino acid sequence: CASSFYAGSGLVYEQYF.

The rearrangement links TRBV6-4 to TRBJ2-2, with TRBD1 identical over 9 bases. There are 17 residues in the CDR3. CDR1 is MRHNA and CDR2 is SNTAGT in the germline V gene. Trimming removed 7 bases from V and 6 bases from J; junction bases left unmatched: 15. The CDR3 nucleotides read TGTGCCAGCACCAAACACCGGGACAGGGCGGATCCCGGGGAGCTGTTTTTT. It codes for CASTKHRDRADPGELFF.

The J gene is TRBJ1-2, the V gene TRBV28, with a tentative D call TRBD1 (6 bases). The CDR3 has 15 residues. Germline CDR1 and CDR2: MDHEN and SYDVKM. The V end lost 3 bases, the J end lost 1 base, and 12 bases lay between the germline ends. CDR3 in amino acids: CASSLGTPSNYGYTF. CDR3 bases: TGTGCCAGCAGTTTGGGGACACCAAGTAACTATGGCTACACCTTC.

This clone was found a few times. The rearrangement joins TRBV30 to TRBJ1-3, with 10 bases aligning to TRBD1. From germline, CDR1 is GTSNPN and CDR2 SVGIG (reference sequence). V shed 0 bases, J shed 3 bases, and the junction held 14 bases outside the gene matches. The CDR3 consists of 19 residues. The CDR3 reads CAWSVLGGGQGVFGNTIYF. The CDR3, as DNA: TGTGCCTGGAGTGTACTTGGCGGCGGACAGGGGGTTTTTGGAAACACCATATATTTT.

CDR3 DNA: TGTGCCAGCACGCCGATTGGGGCTAGCACAGATACGCAGTATTTT. Its protein is CASTPIGASTDTQYF. The chain carries TRBV5-4 and TRBJ2-3; D possibly corresponds to TRBD1 (5 bases). V lost 6 bases to trimming and J lost 0 bases, with 14 bases between them. Germline V lookup: CDR1 SGHNT, CDR2 YYREEE (reference sequence). This CDR3 is built from 15 residues.

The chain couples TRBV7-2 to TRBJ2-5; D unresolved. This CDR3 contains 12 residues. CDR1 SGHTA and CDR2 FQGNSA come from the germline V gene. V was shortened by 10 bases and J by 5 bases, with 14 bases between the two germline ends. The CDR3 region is CATRLVGETQYF. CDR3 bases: TGTGCCACCCGTCTGGTCGGGGAGACCCAGTACTTC.

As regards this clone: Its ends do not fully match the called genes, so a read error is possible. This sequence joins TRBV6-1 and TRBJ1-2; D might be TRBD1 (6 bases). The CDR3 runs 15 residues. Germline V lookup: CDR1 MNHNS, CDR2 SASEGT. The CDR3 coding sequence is TGTGCCAGCAGCGAAGACTCACAGGGAGACTATGGCTACACCTTC. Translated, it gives CASSEDSQGDYGYTF.

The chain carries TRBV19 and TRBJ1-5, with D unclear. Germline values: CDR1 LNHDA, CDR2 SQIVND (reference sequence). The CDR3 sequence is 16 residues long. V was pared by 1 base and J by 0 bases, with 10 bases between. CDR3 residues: CASSIVHPYSNQPQHF. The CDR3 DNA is TGTGCCAGTAGTATAGTCCACCCCTATAGCAATCAGCCCCAGCATTTT.

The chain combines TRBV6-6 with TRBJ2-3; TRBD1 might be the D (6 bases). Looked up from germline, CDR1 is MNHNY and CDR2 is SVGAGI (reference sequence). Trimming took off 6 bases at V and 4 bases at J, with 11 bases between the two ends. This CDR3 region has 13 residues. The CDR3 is CASSGTPADTQYF. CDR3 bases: TGTGCCAGCAGCGGGACACCCGCAGATACGCAGTATTTT.

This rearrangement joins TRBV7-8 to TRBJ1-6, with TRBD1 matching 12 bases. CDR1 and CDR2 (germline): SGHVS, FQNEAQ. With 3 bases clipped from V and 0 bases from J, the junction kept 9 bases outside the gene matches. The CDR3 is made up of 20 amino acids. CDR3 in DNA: TGTGCCAGCAGCTTGGCGGGACAGGGGGCCCCTAGCTCCTATAATTCACCCCTCCACTTT. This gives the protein CASSLAGQGAPSSYNSPLHF.

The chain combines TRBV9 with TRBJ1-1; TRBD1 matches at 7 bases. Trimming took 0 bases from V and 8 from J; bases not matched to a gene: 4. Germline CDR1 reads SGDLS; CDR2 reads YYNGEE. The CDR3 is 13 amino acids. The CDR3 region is CASSVATGAEAFF. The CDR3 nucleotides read TGTGCCAGCAGCGTAGCTACAGGGGCAGAAGCTTTCTTT.

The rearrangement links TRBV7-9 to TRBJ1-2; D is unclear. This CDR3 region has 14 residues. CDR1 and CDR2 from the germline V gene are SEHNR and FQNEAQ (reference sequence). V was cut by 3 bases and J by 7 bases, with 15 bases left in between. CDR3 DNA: TGTGCCAGCAGCTTTGCCTCCGCCTCGGGTGGCTACACCTTC. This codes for CASSFASASGGYTF.

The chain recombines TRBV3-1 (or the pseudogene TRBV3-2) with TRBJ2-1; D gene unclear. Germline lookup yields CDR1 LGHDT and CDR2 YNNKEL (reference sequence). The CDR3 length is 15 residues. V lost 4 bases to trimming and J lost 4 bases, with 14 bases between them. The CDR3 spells CASSPFYVPYNEQFF. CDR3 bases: TGTGCCAGCAGCCCCTTTTATGTCCCGTACAATGAGCAGTTCTTC.

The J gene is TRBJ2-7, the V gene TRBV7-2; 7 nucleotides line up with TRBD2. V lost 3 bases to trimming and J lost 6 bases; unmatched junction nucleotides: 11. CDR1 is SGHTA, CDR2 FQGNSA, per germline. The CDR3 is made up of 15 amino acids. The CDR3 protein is CASSFQGGPSGEQYF. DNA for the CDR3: TGTGCCAGCAGCTTTCAGGGAGGGCCCTCTGGCGAGCAGTACTTC.

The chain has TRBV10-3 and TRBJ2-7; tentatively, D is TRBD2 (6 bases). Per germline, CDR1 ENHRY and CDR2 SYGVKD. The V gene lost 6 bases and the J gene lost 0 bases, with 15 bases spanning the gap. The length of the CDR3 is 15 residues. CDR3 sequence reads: CAIRDRDSASYEQYF. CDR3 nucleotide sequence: TGTGCCATCAGAGACCGGGACTCGGCCTCCTACGAGCAGTACTTC.

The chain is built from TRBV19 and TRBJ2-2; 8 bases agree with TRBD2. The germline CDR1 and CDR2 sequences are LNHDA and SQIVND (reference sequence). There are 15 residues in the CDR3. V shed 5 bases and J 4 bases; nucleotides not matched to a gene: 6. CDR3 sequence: CASSLLAGFTGELFF. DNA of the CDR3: TGTGCCAGTAGTTTATTAGCGGGATTCACCGGGGAGCTGTTTTTT.

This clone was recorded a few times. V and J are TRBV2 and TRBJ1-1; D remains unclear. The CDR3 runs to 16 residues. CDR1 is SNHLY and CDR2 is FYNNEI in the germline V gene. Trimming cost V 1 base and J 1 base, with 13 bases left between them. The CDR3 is CASSEGMRPGNTEAFF. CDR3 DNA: TGTGCCAGCAGTGAAGGGATGAGACCAGGGAACACTGAAGCTTTCTTT.

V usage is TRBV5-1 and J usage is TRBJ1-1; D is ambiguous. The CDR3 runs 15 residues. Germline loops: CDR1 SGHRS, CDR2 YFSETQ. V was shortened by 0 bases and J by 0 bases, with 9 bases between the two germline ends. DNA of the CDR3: TGCGCCAGCAGCTTGGAGCCGCGCGTGAACACTGAAGCTTTCTTT. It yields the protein CASSLEPRVNTEAFF.

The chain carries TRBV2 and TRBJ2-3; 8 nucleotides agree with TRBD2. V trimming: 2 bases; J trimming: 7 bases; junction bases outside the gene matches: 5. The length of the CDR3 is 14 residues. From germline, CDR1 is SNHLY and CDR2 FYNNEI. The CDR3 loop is CASSEHGGGNTQYF. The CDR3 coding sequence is TGTGCCAGCAGTGAACACGGGGGGGGAAATACGCAGTATTTT.

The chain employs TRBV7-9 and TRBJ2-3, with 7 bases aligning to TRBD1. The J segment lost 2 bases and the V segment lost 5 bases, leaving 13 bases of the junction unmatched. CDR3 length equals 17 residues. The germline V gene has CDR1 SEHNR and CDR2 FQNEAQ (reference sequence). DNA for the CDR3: TGTGCCAGCAGCCCCCAGAGGCAGGGGGTATCCACAGATACGCAGTATTTT. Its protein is CASSPQRQGVSTDTQYF.

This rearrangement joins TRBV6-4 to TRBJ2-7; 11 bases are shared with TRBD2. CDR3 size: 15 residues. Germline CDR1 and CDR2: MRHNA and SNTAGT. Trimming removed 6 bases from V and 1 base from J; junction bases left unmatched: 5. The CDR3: CASSPLAGGSYEQYF. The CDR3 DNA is TGTGCCAGCAGCCCCCTAGCGGGAGGATCCTACGAGCAGTACTTC.

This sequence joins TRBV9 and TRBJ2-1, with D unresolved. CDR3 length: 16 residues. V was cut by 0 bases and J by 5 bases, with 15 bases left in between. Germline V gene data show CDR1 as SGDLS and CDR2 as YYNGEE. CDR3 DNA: TGTGCCAGCAGCGTAGCCCCAGGCGCAAGGAACAATGAGCAGTTCTTC. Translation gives CASSVAPGARNNEQFF.

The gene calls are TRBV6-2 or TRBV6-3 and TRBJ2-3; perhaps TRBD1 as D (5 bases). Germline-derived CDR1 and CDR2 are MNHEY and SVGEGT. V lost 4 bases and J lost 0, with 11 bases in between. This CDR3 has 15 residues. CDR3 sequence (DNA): TGTGCCAGCAGTTCCAGGGTTTATAGCACAGATACGCAGTATTTT. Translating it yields CASSSRVYSTDTQYF.

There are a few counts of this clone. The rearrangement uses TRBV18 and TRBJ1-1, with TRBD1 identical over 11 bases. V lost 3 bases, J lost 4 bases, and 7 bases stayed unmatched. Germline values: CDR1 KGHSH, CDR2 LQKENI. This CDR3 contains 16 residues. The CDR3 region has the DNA TGTGCCAGCTCACCTAAAGGACAGGGGGCAACCACTGAAGCTTTCTTT. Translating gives CASSPKGQGATTEAFF.

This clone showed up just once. The CDR3 DNA reads as TGCGCCAGCAGCCAAAGATGGACAGCGGGGCCCGAAACTAATGAAAAACTGTTTTTT. As protein: CASSQRWTAGPETNEKLFF. This chain joins TRBV4-3 and TRBJ1-4, with D possibly TRBD1 on 6 matching bases. Trimming removed 2 bases from V and 1 base from J, with 20 bases in between. The length of the CDR3 is 19 residues. CDR1 is LGHNA and CDR2 is YSLEER in the germline V gene.